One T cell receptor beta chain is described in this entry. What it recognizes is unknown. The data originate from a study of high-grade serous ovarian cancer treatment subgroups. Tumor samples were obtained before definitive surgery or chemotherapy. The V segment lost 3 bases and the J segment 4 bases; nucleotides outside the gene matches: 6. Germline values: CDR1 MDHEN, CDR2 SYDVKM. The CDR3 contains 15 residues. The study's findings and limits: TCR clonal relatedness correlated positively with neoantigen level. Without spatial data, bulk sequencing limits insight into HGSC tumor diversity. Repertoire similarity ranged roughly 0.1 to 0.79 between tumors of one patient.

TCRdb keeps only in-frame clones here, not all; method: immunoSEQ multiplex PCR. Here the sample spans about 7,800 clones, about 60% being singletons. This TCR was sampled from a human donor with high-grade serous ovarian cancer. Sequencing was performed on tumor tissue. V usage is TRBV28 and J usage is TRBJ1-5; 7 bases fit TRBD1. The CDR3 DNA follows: TGTGCCAGCAGTTTTGACAGGGTGGTTAATCAGCCCCAGCATTTT. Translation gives CASSFDRVVNQPQHF.